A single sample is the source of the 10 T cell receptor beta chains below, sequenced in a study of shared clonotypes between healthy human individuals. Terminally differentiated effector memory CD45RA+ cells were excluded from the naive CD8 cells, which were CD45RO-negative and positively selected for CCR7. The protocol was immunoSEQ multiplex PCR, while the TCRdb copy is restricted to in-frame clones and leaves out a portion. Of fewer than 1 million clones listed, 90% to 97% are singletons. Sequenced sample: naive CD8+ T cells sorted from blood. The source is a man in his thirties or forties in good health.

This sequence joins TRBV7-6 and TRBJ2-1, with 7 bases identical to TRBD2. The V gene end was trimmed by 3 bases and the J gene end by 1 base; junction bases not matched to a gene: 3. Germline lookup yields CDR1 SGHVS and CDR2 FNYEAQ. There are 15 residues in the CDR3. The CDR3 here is CASSFSAGSYNEQFF. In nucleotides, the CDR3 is TGTGCCAGCAGCTTTTCAGCGGGATCCTACAATGAGCAGTTCTTC.

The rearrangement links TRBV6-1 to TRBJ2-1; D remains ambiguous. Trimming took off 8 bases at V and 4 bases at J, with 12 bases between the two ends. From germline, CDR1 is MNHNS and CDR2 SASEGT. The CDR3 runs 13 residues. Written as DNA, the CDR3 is TGTGCCAGCTCCGCGGTAGGGTACAATGAGCAGTTCTTC. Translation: CASSAVGYNEQFF.

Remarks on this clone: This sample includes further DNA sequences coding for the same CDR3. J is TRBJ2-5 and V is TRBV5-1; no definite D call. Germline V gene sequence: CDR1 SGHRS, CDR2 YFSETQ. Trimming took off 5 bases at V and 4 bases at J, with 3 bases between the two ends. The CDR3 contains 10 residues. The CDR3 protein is CASRGETQYF. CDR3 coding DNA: TGCGCCAGCAGGGGAGAGACCCAGTACTTC.

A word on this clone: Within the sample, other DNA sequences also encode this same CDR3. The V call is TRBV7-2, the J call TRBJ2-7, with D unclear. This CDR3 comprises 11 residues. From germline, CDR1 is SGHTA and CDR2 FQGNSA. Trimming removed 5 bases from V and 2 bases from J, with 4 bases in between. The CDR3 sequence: CASSNAYEQYF. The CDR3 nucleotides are TGTGCCAGCAGCAATGCCTACGAGCAGTACTTC.

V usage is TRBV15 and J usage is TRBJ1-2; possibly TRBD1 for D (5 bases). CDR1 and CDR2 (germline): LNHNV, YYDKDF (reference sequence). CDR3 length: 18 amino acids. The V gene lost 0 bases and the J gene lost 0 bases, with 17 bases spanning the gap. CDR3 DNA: TGTGCCACCAGCAGAGATCTATTCGTAGACAGACCTAACTATGGCTACACCTTC. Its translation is CATSRDLFVDRPNYGYTF.

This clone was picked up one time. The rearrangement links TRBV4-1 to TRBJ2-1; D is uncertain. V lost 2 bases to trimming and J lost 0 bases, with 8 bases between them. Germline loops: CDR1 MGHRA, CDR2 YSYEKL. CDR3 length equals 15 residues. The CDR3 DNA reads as TGCGCCAGCAGCCAATCAGGAACCTCCTACAATGAGCAGTTCTTC. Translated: CASSQSGTSYNEQFF.

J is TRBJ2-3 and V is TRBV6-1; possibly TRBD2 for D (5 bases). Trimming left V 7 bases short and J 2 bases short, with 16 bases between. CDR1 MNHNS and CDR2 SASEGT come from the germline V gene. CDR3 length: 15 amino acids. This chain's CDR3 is CASTRRGLDTDTQYF. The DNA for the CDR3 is TGTGCCAGCACTCGAAGAGGGCTAGACACAGATACGCAGTATTTT.

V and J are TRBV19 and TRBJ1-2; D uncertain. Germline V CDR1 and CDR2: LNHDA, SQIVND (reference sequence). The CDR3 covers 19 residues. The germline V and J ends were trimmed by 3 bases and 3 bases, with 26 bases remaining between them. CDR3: CASSIRYSGRPDKDYGYTF. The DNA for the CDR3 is TGTGCCAGTAGTATTCGGTACTCGGGCAGGCCCGATAAGGACTATGGCTACACCTTC. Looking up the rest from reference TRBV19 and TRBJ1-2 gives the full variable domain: DGGITQSPKYLFRKEGQNVTLSCEQNLNHDAMYWYRQDPGQGLRLIYYSQIVNDFQKGDIAEGYSVSREKKESFPLTVTSAQKNPTAFYLCASSIRYSGRPDKDYGYTFGSGTRLTVV.

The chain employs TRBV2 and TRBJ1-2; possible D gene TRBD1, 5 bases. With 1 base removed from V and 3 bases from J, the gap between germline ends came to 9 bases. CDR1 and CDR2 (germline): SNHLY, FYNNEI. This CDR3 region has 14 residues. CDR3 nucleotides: TGTGCCAGCAGTGAAGGATCGACAGACTATGGCTACACCTTC. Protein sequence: CASSEGSTDYGYTF.

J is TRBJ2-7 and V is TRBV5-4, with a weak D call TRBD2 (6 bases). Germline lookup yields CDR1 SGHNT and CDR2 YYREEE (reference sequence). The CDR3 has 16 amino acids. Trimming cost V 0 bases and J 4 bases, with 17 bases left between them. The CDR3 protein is CASSLDGGNWEYEQYF. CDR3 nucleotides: TGTGCCAGCAGCTTGGACGGCGGGAACTGGGAATACGAGCAGTACTTC.